The clone carrying this T cell receptor beta chain was observed at least ten times. Its antigen remains unidentified. The data were obtained in a study of regulatory T cells in long-lasting Graves disease. Points from the study as a whole: Peripheral blood was the sole material, not thyroid tissue. Fewer public clonotypes were shared by new patients (around 990) than by persistent patients (fewer than 3,000).

With 11 bases clipped from V and 0 bases from J, the junction kept 12 bases outside the gene matches. The CDR3 contains 17 residues. CDR1 is MRHNA and CDR2 is SNTAGT in the germline V gene. Building the TCR beta libraries relied on iRepertoire HTBI primers, and CDR3 regions underwent Arm-PCR. TCRdb processed the multiplex PCR reads anew with MiXCR; each CDR3 protein has one entry. This sample carries under 450,000 distinct CDR3 sequences, roughly 10% of them seen once, and the ten largest clones take about 19%. The time point denotes: newly diagnosed GD, antithyroid drugs for less than 3 months. RNA extracted from PBMCs served as the sequencing template. The sample also formed part of further work on T cells in Graves' hyperthyroidism and ophthalmopathy. That publication notes: The model anticipated ophthalmopathy a median around six months pre-onset.

The V call is TRBV6-4, the J call TRBJ2-5; TRBD2 matches 13 bases. The sample was peripheral blood mononuclear cells (PBMCs), taken at new diagnosis, from a patient treated with antithyroid drugs. This TCR was sampled from a woman under 30 with Graves disease. CDR3 in amino acids: CAYDGTSGVQYQETQYF. DNA for the CDR3: TGTGCCTACGACGGGACTAGCGGGGTACAATACCAAGAGACCCAGTACTTC.